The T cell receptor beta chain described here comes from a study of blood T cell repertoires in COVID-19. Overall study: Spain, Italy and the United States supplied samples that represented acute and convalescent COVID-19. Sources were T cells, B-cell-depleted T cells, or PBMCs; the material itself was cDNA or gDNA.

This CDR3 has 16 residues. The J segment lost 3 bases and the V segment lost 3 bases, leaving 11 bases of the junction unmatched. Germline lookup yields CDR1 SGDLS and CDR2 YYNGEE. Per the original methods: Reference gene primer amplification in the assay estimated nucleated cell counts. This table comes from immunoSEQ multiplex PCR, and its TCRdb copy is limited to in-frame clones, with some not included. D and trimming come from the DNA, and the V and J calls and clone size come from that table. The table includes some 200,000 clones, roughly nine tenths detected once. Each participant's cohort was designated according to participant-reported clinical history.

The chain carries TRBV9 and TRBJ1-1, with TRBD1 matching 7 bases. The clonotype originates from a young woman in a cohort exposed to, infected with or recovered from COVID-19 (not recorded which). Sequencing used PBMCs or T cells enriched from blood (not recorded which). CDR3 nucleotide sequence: TGTGCCAGCAGCGGAGGCCAGGGGGTGGCGGACACTGAAGCTTTCTTT. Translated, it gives CASSGGQGVADTEAFF. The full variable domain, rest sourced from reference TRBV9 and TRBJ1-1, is DSGVTQTPKHLITATGQRVTLRCSPRSGDLSVYWYQQSLDQGLQFLIQYYNGEERAKGNILERFSAQQFPDLHSELNLSSLELGDSALYFCASSGGQGVADTEAFFGQGTRLTVV.